This entry features one TCR beta chain sequence. Its cognate antigen is unknown. Sequencing used immunoSEQ multiplex PCR; TCRdb keeps in-frame clones, though not all of them. The table includes around 640,000 clones, around 96% detected once. CDR1 LNHDA and CDR2 SQIVND come from the germline V gene (reference sequence). The CDR3 has 13 residues. The V and J ends lost 6 bases and 0 bases respectively, with 9 bases between them. Positively selected for CCR7, the CD45RO-negative cells used as naive CD8 cells excluded terminally differentiated effector memory CD45RA+ cells. The sample originates from a study of shared clonotypes between healthy human individuals. Looking at the study overall: Each donor contributed plates that comprised three CD4 naive, three CD4 memory, two CD8 naive and one CD8 memory. Points from the study as a whole: Naive CD4 clonotypes were shared across several donors at about 5%.

This clonotype originated in a woman in her twenties or thirties in good health. This sequence joins TRBV19 and TRBJ2-7, with D unresolved. The sample was naive CD8+ T cells sorted from blood. CDR3 coding DNA: TGTGCCAGTAGACCCTGGGACTCCTACGAGCAGTACTTC. Amino acids: CASRPWDSYEQYF.